The T cell receptor (beta chain) under discussion was sequenced for a study of CD8 T cells in ankylosing spondylitis. MiXCR, applied by TCRdb to the 5' RACE reads, yields one record per CDR3 protein. Of approximately 42,000 distinct CDR3 sequences listed, 4% are singletons. This clonotype was seen at least ten times. V lost 4 bases, J lost 2 bases, and 7 bases stayed unmatched. CDR1 and CDR2 from the germline V gene are SGDLS and YYNGEE. This CDR3 region has 15 residues. The origin of this receptor is a female donor with ankylosing spondylitis or in good health (not recorded which). The chain links TRBV9 to TRBJ2-3, with 7 nucleotides matching TRBD2. Sequencing was performed on blood, either unsorted or a sorted T cell fraction (not recorded which). CDR3 bases: TGTGCCAGCAGCACGAGCGGGGCAAACACAGATACGCAGTATTTT. Residues: CASSTSGANTDTQYF.